The 7 T cell receptor beta chains in this list originate from one sample, sequenced in a study of cytomegalovirus exposure and HLA in healthy donors. A multiplex PCR was run with 60 Vbeta primers and 13 Jbeta primers. The data were produced by immunoSEQ multiplex PCR, yet TCRdb's version contains in-frame clones alone and is incomplete. The sample has about 210,000 clones, over 75% seen once. Sequenced material: PBMCs. The source of these receptors is a male donor in good health and CMV-seronegative.

The CDR3 loop reads CARTSGGVCTGELFF. The CDR3 DNA reads TGTGCCAGGACTAGCGGGGGGGTCTGCACCGGGGAGCTGTTTTTT. The rearrangement uses TRBV28 and TRBJ2-2; TRBD2 agrees at 14 bases. With 9 bases clipped from V and 4 bases from J, the junction kept 4 bases outside the gene matches. Per the germline V gene, CDR1 is MDHEN and CDR2 is SYDVKM. This CDR3 contains 15 residues.

This clone has just one count. The genes are TRBV28 and TRBJ1-5, with D hard to call. V lost 6 bases, J lost 16 bases, and 16 bases lay in between. This CDR3 has 11 residues. CDR1 MDHEN and CDR2 SYDVKM come from the germline V gene. The CDR3 spells CASRDRGDYHF. CDR3 nucleotide sequence: TGTGCCAGCAGAGATCGGGGAGATTACCATTTT.

This clone showed up just a few times. V and J are TRBV7-9 and TRBJ2-5; possibly TRBD1 for D (6 bases). The CDR3 consists of 15 residues. Germline values: CDR1 SEHNR, CDR2 FQNEAQ (reference sequence). Trimming removed 1 base from V and 7 bases from J, with 16 bases in between. CDR3 in amino acids: CASSLEGQGSATQYF. The CDR3 nucleotides read TGTGCCAGCAGCTTAGAGGGCCAGGGGAGTGCGACCCAGTACTTC.

The chain has TRBV28 and TRBJ1-1, with D maybe TRBD1 (6 bases). Germline values: CDR1 MDHEN, CDR2 SYDVKM. With 6 bases removed from V and 0 bases from J, the gap between germline ends came to 20 bases. The CDR3 has 17 residues. CDR3: CASSYREMVIMNTEAFF. CDR3 coding DNA: TGTGCCAGCAGCTACAGGGAGATGGTAATCATGAACACTGAAGCTTTCTTT.

V is TRBV27 and J is TRBJ2-7; TRBD2 might be the D (6 bases). Trimming left V 7 bases short and J 3 bases short, with 10 bases between. From germline, CDR1 is MNHEY and CDR2 SMNVEV (reference sequence). This CDR3 is built from 12 residues. CDR3 DNA: TGTGCCAGCATCGGGAGAAGCTACGAGCAGTACTTC. Protein sequence: CASIGRSYEQYF.

The sample holds a few counts of this clone. This chain connects TRBV6-6 to TRBJ1-1, with D unresolved. This CDR3 spans 12 amino acids. Germline V lookup: CDR1 MNHNY, CDR2 SVGAGI (reference sequence). V was trimmed by 0 bases and J by 8 bases, leaving 7 bases between them. DNA for the CDR3: TGTGCCAGCAGTTACTCTGACAAGGAAGCTTTCTTT. The encoded protein is CASSYSDKEAFF.

This rearrangement joins TRBV27 to TRBJ1-1; tentative D call: TRBD1 (6 bases). The germline gives CDR1 MNHEY, CDR2 SMNVEV (reference sequence). V was cut by 6 bases and J by 1 base, with 9 bases left in between. The CDR3 has 13 residues. The CDR3 sequence is CASSQQGNTEAFF. The CDR3 DNA sequence: TGTGCCAGCAGCCAACAGGGGAACACTGAAGCTTTCTTT.